The 20 T cell receptor beta chains reported below all come from one sample, sequenced in a study of T cells in Graves' hyperthyroidism and ophthalmopathy. RNA transcripts provided the source from which TCR beta CDR3 regions were amplified. TCR CDR3 regions were first amplified by RT-PCR with HTBI primers. TCRdb reprocessed the multiplex PCR reads with MiXCR, giving one entry per CDR3 protein. The data contain hundreds of thousands of distinct CDR3 sequences, around a quarter of them singletons. Sequenced: blood. The source of these receptors is a woman aged 25 to 45 with Graves' ophthalmopathy.

This clonotype was seen ten or more times. This chain links TRBV4-1 with TRBJ2-5; D is tentatively TRBD1 or TRBD2 (6 bases each). The germline V and J ends were trimmed by 2 bases and 5 bases, with 15 bases remaining between them. From germline, CDR1 is MGHRA and CDR2 YSYEKL. This CDR3 has 15 residues. Here the CDR3 DNA reads TGCGCCAGCAGCCAATTAGGAGGGGGGCGGGAGACCCAGTACTTC. Translating it yields CASSQLGGGRETQYF.

The chain recombines TRBV19 with TRBJ2-7; D gene uncertain. The CDR3 length is 12 residues. V was shortened by 0 bases and J by 7 bases, with 7 bases between the two germline ends. CDR1 and CDR2 (germline): LNHDA, SQIVND (reference sequence). In DNA form, the CDR3 reads TGTGCCAGTAGTATAGATTTGGGTGAGCAGTACTTC. Translating it yields CASSIDLGEQYF.

This clonotype came up many times. This chain connects TRBV6-2 or TRBV6-3 to TRBJ1-3; D perhaps matches TRBD1 (5 bases). V dropped 6 bases and J dropped 0 bases, with 15 bases sitting between them. The CDR3 loop spans 16 amino acids. Germline V gene data show CDR1 as MNHEY and CDR2 as SVGEGT. DNA of the CDR3: TGTGCCAGCAGCCAAATTTGGGGGAGCTCTGGAAACACCATATATTTT. Encoded protein: CASSQIWGSSGNTIYF.

Worth noting for this clonotype: This may arise from a read error, as a much more abundant clone is one base away. V gene TRBV9 combines with J gene TRBJ1-1; D uncertain. Germline V CDR1 and CDR2: SGDLS, YYNGEE. The V gene lost 0 bases and the J gene lost 1 base, with 7 bases spanning the gap. The CDR3 consists of 14 residues. CDR3: CASSVDMGNTEAFF. The DNA for the CDR3 is TGTGCCAGCAGCGTAGACATGGGGAACACTGAAGCTTTCTTT.

This clonotype was picked up many times. The chain combines TRBV2 with TRBJ2-2; tentative D call: TRBD1 (5 bases). The V end was cut by 7 bases, the J end by 7 bases, with 10 bases between. The length of the CDR3 is 12 residues. Germline loops: CDR1 SNHLY, CDR2 FYNNEI. This CDR3 reads CASKETVGELFF. In DNA form, the CDR3 reads TGTGCCAGCAAAGAGACAGTCGGGGAGCTGTTTTTT.

The table lists this clonotype with many counts. The V gene is TRBV18, the J gene TRBJ1-1; maybe TRBD1 (5 bases). The CDR3 runs 14 residues. V lost 1 base to trimming and J lost 1 base, with 7 bases between them. CDR1 and CDR2 from the germline V gene are KGHSH and LQKENI. The CDR3 sequence is CASSPLGENTEAFF. DNA for the CDR3: TGTGCCAGCTCACCACTAGGGGAGAACACTGAAGCTTTCTTT.

The V call is TRBV6-5, the J call TRBJ1-1; D possibly corresponds to TRBD1 (5 bases). Germline V gene sequence: CDR1 MNHEY, CDR2 SVGAGI. V shed 1 base and J shed 4 bases, with 10 bases lying between them. The CDR3 is 14 residues long. CDR3 amino acids: CASSYFVQGTEAFF. CDR3 in DNA: TGTGCCAGCAGTTACTTCGTCCAGGGCACTGAAGCTTTCTTT.

The J gene is TRBJ2-5, the V gene TRBV6-1; 9 bases are shared with TRBD1. Germline values: CDR1 MNHNS, CDR2 SASEGT. V dropped 7 bases and J dropped 9; count of bases not matched to a gene: 12. The CDR3 is 14 residues long. The CDR3 loop is CASIPTGGIGAQYF. In DNA form, the CDR3 reads TGTGCCAGCATTCCGACAGGGGGTATTGGGGCCCAGTACTTC.

This clonotype was found many times. CDR3 protein: CASSLGLPLYGYTF. As DNA, the CDR3 is TGTGCCAGCAGTTTGGGGCTGCCTCTCTATGGCTACACCTTC. The chain joins TRBV27 to TRBJ1-2, with a possible D match to TRBD1 (5 bases). Germline V gene lookup returns CDR1 MNHEY and CDR2 SMNVEV (reference sequence). This CDR3 spans 14 amino acids. Trimming removed 3 bases at V and 4 bases at J, with 12 bases between.

This clonotype was counted at least ten times. The rearrangement uses TRBV12-3 or TRBV12-4 and TRBJ1-1, with D uncertain. V gave up 2 bases and J gave up 1 base, with 5 bases separating them. This CDR3 spans 13 amino acids. The CDR3 bases are TGTGCCAGCAGTTTACAGGAGAACACTGAAGCTTTCTTT. It translates to CASSLQENTEAFF.

This clonotype came up many times. The chain uses TRBV14 and TRBJ1-5; 7 bases match TRBD1. CDR3 length: 16 residues. Germline V gene lookup returns CDR1 SGHDN and CDR2 FVKESK. The CDR3 reads CAPQGGQGYSNQPQHF. CDR3 coding DNA: TGTGCGCCTCAGGGGGGGCAGGGATATAGCAATCAGCCCCAGCATTTT. The full variable domain, completed using reference TRBV14 and TRBJ1-5, is EAGVTQFPSHSVIEKGQTVTLRCDPISGHDNLYWYRRVMGKEIKFLLHFVKESKQDESGMPNNRFLAERTGGTYSTLKVQPAELEDSGVYFCAPQGGQGYSNQPQHFGDGTRLSIL.

The V and J genes are TRBV30 and TRBJ2-5; TRBD2 might be the D (5 bases). Germline assignment: CDR1 GTSNPN and CDR2 SVGIG (reference sequence). CDR3 length equals 11 residues. V lost 3 bases to trimming and J lost 4 bases, with 6 bases between them. CDR3 region: CAWRGRETQYF. The CDR3 region has the DNA TGTGCCTGGAGAGGGAGAGAGACCCAGTACTTC.

The chain uses TRBV20-1 and TRBJ2-7; no clear D. Germline V lookup: CDR1 DFQATT, CDR2 SNEGSKA (reference sequence). The CDR3 contains 15 residues. Trimming left V 4 bases short and J 0 bases short, with 16 bases between. The CDR3 bases are TGCAGTGCTATGCCCTCAGGCAGTTTCTCCTACGAGCAGTACTTC. It encodes CSAMPSGSFSYEQYF.

The gene calls are TRBV29-1 and TRBJ2-5; TRBD1 matches 9 bases. Germline V lookup: CDR1 SQVTM, CDR2 ANQGSEA. V was clipped by 5 bases and J by 3 bases; unmatched bases: 4. The CDR3 is 13 residues long. CDR3 sequence (DNA): TGCAGCGTTCTCCGGACAGGGGAAGAGACCCAGTACTTC. Its protein product is CSVLRTGEETQYF.

This clonotype was detected ten times or more. The chain recombines TRBV20-1 with TRBJ1-2; maybe TRBD1 (5 bases). CDR3 size: 14 residues. The V and J ends lost 4 bases and 2 bases respectively, with 14 bases between them. Germline CDR1 is DFQATT and CDR2 is SNEGSKA (reference sequence). DNA of the CDR3: TGCAGTGCTACGACAGCTTCTGCGAACTATGGCTACACCTTC. Translating gives CSATTASANYGYTF.

On this clonotype itself: A much larger clone differs from this one at a single base, so this may be a read error. This sequence joins TRBV29-1 and TRBJ2-5, with D perhaps TRBD2 (5 bases). In germline, CDR1 is SQVTM, CDR2 ANQGSEA. This CDR3 comprises 14 residues. CDR3: CSVEIGSSQETKYF. CDR3 sequence (DNA): TGCAGCGTTGAAATAGGGTCTAGCCAAGAGACCAAGTACTTC.

This clonotype turned up a few times. Given a much more abundant clone one base away, this may be a read error. Written as DNA, the CDR3 is TGTGCCAGCAGTGAACCAAGGGGCGCAAATCAGCCCCAGCATTTT. Translated, it gives CASSEPRGANQPQHF. The chain recombines TRBV6-1 with TRBJ1-5; D is possibly TRBD1 (5 bases). Germline CDR1 and CDR2: MNHNS and SASEGT. The CDR3 runs to 15 residues. Trimming took off 2 bases at V and 4 bases at J, with 12 bases between the two ends.

This clonotype appeared many times. This chain connects TRBV30 to TRBJ1-6; a weak D match, TRBD1 (5 bases). Germline assignment: CDR1 GTSNPN and CDR2 SVGIG (reference sequence). Between the trimmed V and J ends, which lost 0 bases and 7 bases, there was a span of 7 bases. The CDR3 totals 13 residues. The CDR3 DNA reads TGTGCCTGGAGTGTATCAGGGAATTCACCCCTCCACTTT. Protein: CAWSVSGNSPLHF.

The table lists this clonotype with many counts. The V call is TRBV6-1, the J call TRBJ2-2, with 8 bases matching TRBD1. There are 15 residues in the CDR3. Germline trimming cut 5 bases from V and 1 base from J; bases unmatched to any gene: 3. From germline, CDR1 is MNHNS and CDR2 SASEGT. CDR3 protein: CASSTGTGNTGELFF. CDR3 DNA sequence: TGTGCCAGCAGTACCGGGACAGGGAACACCGGGGAGCTGTTTTTT.

Many counts were recorded for this clonotype. This chain links TRBV12-3 or TRBV12-4 with TRBJ2-7, with D perhaps matching TRBD1 (7 bases). The CDR3 runs to 15 residues. Trimming stripped 6 bases from V and 4 bases from J, with 19 bases between. This CDR3 is CASRPDREERYEQYF. The CDR3 DNA follows: TGTGCCAGCAGGCCAGACAGGGAGGAGCGGTACGAGCAGTACTTC.